Listed below are T cell receptor beta chains from one sample, sequenced in a study of shared clonotypes between healthy human individuals. Profiled with immunoSEQ multiplex PCR; TCRdb holds only in-frame clones, not every one. The table lists 550,000 to 650,000 clones, approximately 96% of them singletons. The specimen sequenced was naive CD8+ T cells sorted from blood. The receptors originated from a woman in her twenties or thirties in good health. Both conserved end residues are trimmed from each CDR3. The D gene is left open where the match is weak.

J gene | D gene | CDR3 length | V gene | CDR3 protein
TRBJ2-7 | . | 13 | TRBV21-1 | ASSKKTGADYEQY
TRBJ2-1 | . | 11 | TRBV5-4 | ASSLDTGHEQF
TRBJ2-7 | TRBD2 | 12 | TRBV27 | ASSYRGDGYEQY
TRBJ1-2 | . | 15 | TRBV4-1 | ASSPGAGRPPRYGYT
TRBJ1-2 | . | 9 | TRBV29-1 | SVADYYGYT
. | . | 14 | TRBV5-6 | ASSGGTVGASYEQY
TRBJ2-7 | TRBD1 | 11 | TRBV27 | ASKQGTGYEQY
TRBJ2-1 | . | 12 | TRBV27 | ASSPSTGHNEQF
TRBJ2-7 | TRBD1 | 12 | TRBV27 | ASSAGQGGYEQY
TRBJ1-4 | . | 15 | TRBV5-1 | ASSLDPGVGTNEKLF
TRBJ2-7 | . | 13 | TRBV27 | ASRIIAHLSYEQY
TRBJ2-3 | TRBD2 | 14 | TRBV27 | ASSPLAGGPTDTQY
TRBJ2-7 | . | 11 | TRBV5-1 | ASSPLSSYEQY
TRBJ1-5 | . | 13 | TRBV30 | AWSSGAHSNQPQH
TRBJ2-7 | TRBD2 | 13 | TRBV4-1 | ASSYRSGTTYEQY
TRBJ2-1 | . | 11 | TRBV7-6 | ASSLARGNEQF
TRBJ2-1 | . | 14 | TRBV18 | ASSPPDSWGYNEQF
TRBJ2-5 | . | 11 | TRBV4-1 | ASREQGEETQY
TRBJ2-5 | TRBD2 | 12 | TRBV29-1 | SVEAAGGAETQY
TRBJ2-5 | TRBD2 | 12 | TRBV2 | ASSASGYRETQY
TRBJ2-5 | TRBD1 | 14 | TRBV9 | ASSVATQGDKETQY
TRBJ2-2 | . | 9 | TRBV6-1 | ASKNTGELF
TRBJ2-7 | . | 13 | TRBV6-5 | ASSYSTRLNDEQY
TRBJ2-7 | TRBD1 | 14 | TRBV5-1 | ASSLNRDRGYYEQY
TRBJ2-7 | . | 12 | TRBV19 | ASSPGQFIYEQY
TRBJ2-1 | . | 10 | TRBV28 | ASSLRVNEQF
TRBJ2-2 | . | 12 | TRBV4-1 | ASSQDREAGELF
TRBJ2-1 | . | 9 | TRBV5-1 | ASGDYNEQF